The entry below describes one T cell receptor (beta chain). The antigen is undetermined. Version v3.0 of the immunoSEQ assay ran at survey level. Method: immunoSEQ multiplex PCR; TCRdb's copy keeps in-frame clones and lacks some. The sample has 25,000 to 40,000 clones, about 97% seen once. The sample is drawn from a study of long-term antiretroviral therapy in people with HIV. Looking at the study overall: When the earliest samples were collected, ART was typically delayed until CD4 counts fell. General study points: Dominating the repertoire at all time points were the clones that expanded before ART. There were no data on ART adherence, viral resistance or therapy changes, a gap that limits inferences about post-ART repertoire changes. After ART, diversity increased yet remained lower than transplant donor controls.

The CDR3 sequence is 11 residues long. CDR1 is SQVTM, CDR2 ANQGSEA, per germline. V lost 2 bases, J lost 6 bases, and 8 bases lay in between. Sample: unsorted PBMCs, taken 7.6 years after starting antiretroviral therapy. The receptor comes from a man aged 30 to 39 with HIV. The chain joins TRBV29-1 to TRBJ2-7, with no clear D. In DNA form, the CDR3 reads TGCAGCGTTGAAATGGGCATCGAGCAGTACTTC. Protein product: CSVEMGIEQYF.